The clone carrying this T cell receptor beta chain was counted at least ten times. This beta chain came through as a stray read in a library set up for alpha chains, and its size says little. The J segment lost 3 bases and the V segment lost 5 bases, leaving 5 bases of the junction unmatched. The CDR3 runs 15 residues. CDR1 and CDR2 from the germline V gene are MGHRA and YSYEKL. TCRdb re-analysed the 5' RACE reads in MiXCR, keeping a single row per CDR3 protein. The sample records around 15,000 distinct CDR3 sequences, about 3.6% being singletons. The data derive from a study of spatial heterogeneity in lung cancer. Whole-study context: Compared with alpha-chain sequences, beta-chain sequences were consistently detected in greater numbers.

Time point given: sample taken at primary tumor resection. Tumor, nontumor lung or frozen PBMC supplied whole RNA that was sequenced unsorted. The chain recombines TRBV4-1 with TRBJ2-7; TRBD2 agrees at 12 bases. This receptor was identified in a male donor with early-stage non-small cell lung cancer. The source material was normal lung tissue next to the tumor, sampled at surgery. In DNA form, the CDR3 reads TGCGCCAGCAGCGAATCGACTAGCGGGAGCTACGAGCAGTACTTC. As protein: CASSESTSGSYEQYF.